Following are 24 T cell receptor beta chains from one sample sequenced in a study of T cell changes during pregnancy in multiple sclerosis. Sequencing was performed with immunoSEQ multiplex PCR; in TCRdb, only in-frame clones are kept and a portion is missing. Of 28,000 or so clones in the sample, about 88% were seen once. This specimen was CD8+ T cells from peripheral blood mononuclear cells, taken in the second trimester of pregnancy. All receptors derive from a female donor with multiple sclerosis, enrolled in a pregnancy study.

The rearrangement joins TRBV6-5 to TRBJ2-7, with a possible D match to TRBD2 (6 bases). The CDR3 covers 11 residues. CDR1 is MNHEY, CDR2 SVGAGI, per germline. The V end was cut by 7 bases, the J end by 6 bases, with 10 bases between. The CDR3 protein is CASMEGFEQYF. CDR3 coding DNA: TGTGCCAGCATGGAGGGTTTCGAGCAGTACTTC.

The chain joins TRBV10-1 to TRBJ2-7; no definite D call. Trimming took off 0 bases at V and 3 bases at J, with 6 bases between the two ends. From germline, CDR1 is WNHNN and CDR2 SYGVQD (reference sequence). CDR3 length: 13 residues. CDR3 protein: CASSESWSYEQYF. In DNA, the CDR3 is TGCGCCAGCAGTGAGTCGTGGAGCTACGAGCAGTACTTC.

The CDR3 region is CASSLEQGGGYTF. In nucleotides, the CDR3 is TGTGCCAGCAGCTTGGAACAGGGGGGTGGCTACACCTTC. The chain uses TRBV5-4 and TRBJ1-2; 8 bases agree with TRBD1. The germline gives CDR1 SGHNT, CDR2 YYREEE (reference sequence). This CDR3 is built from 13 residues. V lost 0 bases and J lost 7; bases outside the gene matches: 2.

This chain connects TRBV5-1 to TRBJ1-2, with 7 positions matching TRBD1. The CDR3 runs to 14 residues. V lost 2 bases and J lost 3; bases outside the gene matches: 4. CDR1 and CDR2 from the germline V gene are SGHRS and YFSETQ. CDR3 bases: TGCGCCAGCAGCTTCAGGGGGAGTGACTATGGCTACACCTTC. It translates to CASSFRGSDYGYTF.

DNA of the CDR3: TGTGCCAGCAGTTACTTGGGGCCCGTCTATGGCTACACCTTC. Translated, it gives CASSYLGPVYGYTF. The chain recombines TRBV6-5 with TRBJ1-2; a possible D gene is TRBD1 (5 bases). The CDR3 runs to 14 residues. CDR1 is MNHEY, CDR2 SVGAGI, per germline. V lost 1 base and J 4 bases, leaving 10 bases between the germline ends.

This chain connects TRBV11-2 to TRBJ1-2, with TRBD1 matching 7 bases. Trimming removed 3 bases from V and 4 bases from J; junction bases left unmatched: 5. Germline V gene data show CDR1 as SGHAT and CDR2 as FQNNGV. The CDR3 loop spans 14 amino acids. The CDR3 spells CASSFRDSAYGYTF. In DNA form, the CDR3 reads TGTGCCAGCAGCTTTCGGGACAGCGCCTATGGCTACACCTTC.

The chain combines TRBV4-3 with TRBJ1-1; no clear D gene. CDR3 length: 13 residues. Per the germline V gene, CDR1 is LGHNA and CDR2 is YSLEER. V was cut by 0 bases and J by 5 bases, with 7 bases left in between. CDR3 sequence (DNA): TGCGCCAGCAGCCAAGACCGGGAAACTGAAGCTTTCTTT. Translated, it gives CASSQDRETEAFF.

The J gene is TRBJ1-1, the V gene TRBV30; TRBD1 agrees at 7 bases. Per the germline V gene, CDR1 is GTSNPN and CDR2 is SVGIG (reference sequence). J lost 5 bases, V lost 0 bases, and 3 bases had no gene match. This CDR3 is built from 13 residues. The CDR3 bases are TGTGCCTGGAGTGTACTCAGGGGGACTGAAGCTTTCTTT. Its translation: CAWSVLRGTEAFF.

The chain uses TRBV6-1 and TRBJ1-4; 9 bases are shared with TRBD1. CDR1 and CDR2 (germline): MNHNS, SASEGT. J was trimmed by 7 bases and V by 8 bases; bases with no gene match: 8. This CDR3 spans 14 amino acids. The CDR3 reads CASQRGTGSEKLFF. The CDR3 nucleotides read TGTGCCAGCCAACGCGGGACAGGGAGTGAAAAACTGTTTTTT.

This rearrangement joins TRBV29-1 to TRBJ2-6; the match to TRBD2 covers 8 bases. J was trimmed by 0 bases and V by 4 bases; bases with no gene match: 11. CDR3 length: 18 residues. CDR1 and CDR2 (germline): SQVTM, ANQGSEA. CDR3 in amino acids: CSVVSSGAWDSGANVLTF. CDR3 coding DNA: TGCAGCGTTGTTAGTAGCGGGGCCTGGGACTCTGGGGCCAACGTCCTGACTTTC.

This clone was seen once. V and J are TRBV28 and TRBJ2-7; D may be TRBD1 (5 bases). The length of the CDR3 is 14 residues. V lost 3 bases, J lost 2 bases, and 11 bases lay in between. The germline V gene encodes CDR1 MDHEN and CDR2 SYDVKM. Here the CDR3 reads CASSFGVRAYEQYF. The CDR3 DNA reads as TGTGCCAGCAGTTTTGGGGTCAGGGCCTACGAGCAGTACTTC.

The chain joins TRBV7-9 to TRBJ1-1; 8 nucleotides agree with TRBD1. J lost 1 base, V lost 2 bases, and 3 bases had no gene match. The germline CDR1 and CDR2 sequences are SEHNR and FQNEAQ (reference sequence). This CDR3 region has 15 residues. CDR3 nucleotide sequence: TGTGCCAGCAGCTTAATAGGGACAGGGAACACTGAAGCTTTCTTT. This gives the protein CASSLIGTGNTEAFF.

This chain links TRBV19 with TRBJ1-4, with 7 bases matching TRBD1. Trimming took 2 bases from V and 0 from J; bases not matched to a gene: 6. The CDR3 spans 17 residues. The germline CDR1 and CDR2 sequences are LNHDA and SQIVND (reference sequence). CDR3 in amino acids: CASSIKRQGATNEKLFF. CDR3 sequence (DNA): TGTGCCAGTAGTATAAAGCGGCAGGGGGCAACTAATGAAAAACTGTTTTTT. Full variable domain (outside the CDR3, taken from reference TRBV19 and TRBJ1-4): DGGITQSPKYLFRKEGQNVTLSCEQNLNHDAMYWYRQDPGQGLRLIYYSQIVNDFQKGDIAEGYSVSREKKESFPLTVTSAQKNPTAFYLCASSIKRQGATNEKLFFGSGTQLSVL.

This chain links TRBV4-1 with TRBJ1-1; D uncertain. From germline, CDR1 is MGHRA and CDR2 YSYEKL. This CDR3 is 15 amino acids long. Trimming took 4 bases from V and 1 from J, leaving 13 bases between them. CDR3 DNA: TGCGCCAGCAGCCGAGAGGGCGTTTCGAACACTGAAGCTTTCTTT. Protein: CASSREGVSNTEAFF.

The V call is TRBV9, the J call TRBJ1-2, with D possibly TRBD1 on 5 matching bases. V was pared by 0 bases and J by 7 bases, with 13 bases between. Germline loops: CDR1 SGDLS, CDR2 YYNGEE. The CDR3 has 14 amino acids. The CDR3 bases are TGTGCCAGCAGCGTAGTTGGAGGGGCAAGTGGCTACACCTTC. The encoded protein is CASSVVGGASGYTF.

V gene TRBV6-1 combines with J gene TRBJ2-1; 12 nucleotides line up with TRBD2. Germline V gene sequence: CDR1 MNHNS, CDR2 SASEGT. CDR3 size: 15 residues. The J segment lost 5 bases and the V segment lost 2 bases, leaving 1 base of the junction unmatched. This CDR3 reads CASSELAGGHNEQFF. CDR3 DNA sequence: TGTGCCAGCAGTGAACTAGCGGGGGGGCACAATGAGCAGTTCTTC.

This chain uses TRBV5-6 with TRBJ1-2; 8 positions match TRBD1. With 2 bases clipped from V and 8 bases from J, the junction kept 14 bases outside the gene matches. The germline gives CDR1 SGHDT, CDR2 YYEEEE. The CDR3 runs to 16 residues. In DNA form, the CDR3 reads TGTGCCAGCAGCTTAGCCAATCAGGGGGCTTTTATGGGCTACACCTTC. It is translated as CASSLANQGAFMGYTF. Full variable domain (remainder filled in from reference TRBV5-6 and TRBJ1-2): DAGVTQSPTHLIKTRGQQVTLRCSPKSGHDTVSWYQQALGQGPQFIFQYYEEEERQRGNFPDRFSGHQFPNYSSELNVNALLLGDSALYLCASSLANQGAFMGYTFGSGTRLTVV.

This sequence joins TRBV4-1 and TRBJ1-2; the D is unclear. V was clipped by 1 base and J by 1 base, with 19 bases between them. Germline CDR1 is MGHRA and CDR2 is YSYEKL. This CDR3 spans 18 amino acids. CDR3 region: CASSQVAGSLTVNYGYTF. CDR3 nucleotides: TGCGCCAGCAGCCAAGTGGCGGGCAGCCTGACTGTTAACTATGGCTACACCTTC.

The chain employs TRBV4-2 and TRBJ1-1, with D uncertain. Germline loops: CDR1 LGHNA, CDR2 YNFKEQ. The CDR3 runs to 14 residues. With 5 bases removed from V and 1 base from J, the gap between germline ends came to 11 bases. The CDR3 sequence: CASSSWAANTEAFF. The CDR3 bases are TGTGCCAGCAGCTCATGGGCAGCGAACACTGAAGCTTTCTTT.

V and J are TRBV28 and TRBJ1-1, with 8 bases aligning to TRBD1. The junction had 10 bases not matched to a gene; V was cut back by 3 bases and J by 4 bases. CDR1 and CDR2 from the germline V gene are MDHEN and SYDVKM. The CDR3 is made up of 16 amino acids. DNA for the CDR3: TGTGCCAGCAGTTTTTGGACAGGGCAAATGGGCACTGAAGCTTTCTTT. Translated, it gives CASSFWTGQMGTEAFF.

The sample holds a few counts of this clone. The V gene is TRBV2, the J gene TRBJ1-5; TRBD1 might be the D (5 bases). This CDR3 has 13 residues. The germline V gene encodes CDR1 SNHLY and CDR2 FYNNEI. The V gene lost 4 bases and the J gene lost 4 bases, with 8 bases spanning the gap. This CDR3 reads CASSGTPNQPQHF. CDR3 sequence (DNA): TGTGCCAGCAGTGGGACACCTAATCAGCCCCAGCATTTT.

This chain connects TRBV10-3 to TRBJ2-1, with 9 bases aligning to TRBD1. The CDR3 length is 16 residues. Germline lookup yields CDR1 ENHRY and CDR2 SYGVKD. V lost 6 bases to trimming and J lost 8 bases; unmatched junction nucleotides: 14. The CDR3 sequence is CAISPPDRGIPYEQFF. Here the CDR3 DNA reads TGTGCCATCAGCCCCCCCGACAGGGGGATTCCCTATGAGCAGTTCTTC.

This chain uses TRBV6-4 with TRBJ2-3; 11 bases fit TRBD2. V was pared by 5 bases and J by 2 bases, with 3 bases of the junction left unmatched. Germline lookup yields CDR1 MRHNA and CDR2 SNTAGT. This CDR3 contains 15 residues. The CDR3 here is CASSPLAGDTDTQYF. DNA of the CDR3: TGTGCCAGCAGTCCACTAGCGGGGGACACAGATACGCAGTATTTT.

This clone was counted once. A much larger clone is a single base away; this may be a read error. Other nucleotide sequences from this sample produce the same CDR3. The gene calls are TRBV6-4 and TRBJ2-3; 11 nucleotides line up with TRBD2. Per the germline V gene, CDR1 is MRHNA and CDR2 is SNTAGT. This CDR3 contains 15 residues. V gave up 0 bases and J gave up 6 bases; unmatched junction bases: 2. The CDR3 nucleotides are TGTGCCAGCAGTGACTCTAGCGGGGGGGCGGATACGCAGTATTTT. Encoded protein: CASSDSSGGADTQYF.